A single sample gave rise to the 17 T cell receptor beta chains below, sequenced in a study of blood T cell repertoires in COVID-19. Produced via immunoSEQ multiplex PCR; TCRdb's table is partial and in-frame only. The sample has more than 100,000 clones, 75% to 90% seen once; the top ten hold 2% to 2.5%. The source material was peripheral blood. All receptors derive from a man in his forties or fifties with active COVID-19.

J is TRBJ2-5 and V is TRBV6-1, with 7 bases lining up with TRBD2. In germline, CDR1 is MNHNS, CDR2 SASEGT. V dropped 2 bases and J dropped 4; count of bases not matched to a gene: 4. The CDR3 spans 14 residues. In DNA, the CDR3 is TGTGCCAGCAGTGAAACTTCGGGGGGAGAGACCCAGTACTTC. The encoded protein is CASSETSGGETQYF.

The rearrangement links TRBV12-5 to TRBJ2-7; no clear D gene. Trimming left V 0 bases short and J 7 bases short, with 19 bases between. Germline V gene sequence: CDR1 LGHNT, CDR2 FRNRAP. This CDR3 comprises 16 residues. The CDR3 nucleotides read TGTGCTAGTGGTTTGGTACTGGGCAGAGCCCCTAAGGAGCAGTACTTC. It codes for CASGLVLGRAPKEQYF.

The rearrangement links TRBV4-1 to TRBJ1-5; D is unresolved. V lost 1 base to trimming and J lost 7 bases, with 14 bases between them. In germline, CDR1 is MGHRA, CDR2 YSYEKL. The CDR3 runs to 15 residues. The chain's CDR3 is CASSQGHRGVQPQHF. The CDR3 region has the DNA TGCGCCAGCAGCCAAGGACACCGGGGAGTCCAGCCCCAGCATTTT.

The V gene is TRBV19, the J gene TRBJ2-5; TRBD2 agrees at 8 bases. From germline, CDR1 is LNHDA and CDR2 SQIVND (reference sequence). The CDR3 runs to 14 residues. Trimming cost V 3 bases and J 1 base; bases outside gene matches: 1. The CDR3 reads CASSISGVQETQYF. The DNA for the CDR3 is TGTGCCAGTAGTATTAGCGGGGTCCAAGAGACCCAGTACTTC.

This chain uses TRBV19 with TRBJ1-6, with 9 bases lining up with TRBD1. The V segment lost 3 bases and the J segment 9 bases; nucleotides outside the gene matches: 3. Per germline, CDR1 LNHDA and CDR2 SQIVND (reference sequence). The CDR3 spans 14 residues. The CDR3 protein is CASSMGTGSSPLHF. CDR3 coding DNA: TGTGCCAGTAGTATGGGGACAGGGAGTTCACCCCTCCACTTT.

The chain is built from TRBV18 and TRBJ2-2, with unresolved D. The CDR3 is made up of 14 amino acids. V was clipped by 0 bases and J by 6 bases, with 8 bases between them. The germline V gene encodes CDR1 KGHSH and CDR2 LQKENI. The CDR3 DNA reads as TGTGCCAGCTCACCACCCTTTGTCCCCGGGGAGCTGTTTTTT. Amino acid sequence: CASSPPFVPGELFF.

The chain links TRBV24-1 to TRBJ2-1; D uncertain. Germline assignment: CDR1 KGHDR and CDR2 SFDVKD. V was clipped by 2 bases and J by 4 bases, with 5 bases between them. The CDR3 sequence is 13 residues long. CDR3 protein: CATSDSVYNEQFF. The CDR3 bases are TGTGCCACCAGTGATTCGGTATACAATGAGCAGTTCTTC.

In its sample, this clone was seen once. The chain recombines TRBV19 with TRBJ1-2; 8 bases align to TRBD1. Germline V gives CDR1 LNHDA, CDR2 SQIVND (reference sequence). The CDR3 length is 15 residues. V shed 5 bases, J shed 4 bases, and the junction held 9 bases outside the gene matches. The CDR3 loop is CASSRGTGRFYGYTF. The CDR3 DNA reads TGTGCCAGTAGTCGTGGGACAGGCCGATTCTATGGCTACACCTTC.

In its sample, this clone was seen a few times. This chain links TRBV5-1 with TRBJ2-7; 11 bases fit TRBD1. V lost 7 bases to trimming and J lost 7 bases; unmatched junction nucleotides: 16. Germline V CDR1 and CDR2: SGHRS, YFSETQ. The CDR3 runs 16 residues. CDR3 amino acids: CASSPSPGQGVKEQYF. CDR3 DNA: TGCGCCAGCTCACCATCACCGGGACAGGGGGTTAAAGAGCAGTACTTC.

CDR3 protein: CASSLAGLSTEAFF. CDR3 DNA: TGCGCCAGCAGCTTGGCAGGGTTGAGCACTGAAGCTTTCTTT. This chain uses TRBV5-1 with TRBJ1-1, with TRBD1 as a possible D gene (5 bases). V shed 0 bases and J shed 4 bases, with 10 bases lying between them. CDR3 length equals 14 residues. Germline V gives CDR1 SGHRS, CDR2 YFSETQ.

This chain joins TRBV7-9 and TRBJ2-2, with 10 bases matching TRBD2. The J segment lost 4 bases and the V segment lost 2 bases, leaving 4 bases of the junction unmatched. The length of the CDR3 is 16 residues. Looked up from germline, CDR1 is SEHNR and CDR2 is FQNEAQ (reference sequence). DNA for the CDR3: TGTGCCAGCAGCTTACTAGCGGGGGTCGGCACCGGGGAGCTGTTTTTT. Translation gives CASSLLAGVGTGELFF.

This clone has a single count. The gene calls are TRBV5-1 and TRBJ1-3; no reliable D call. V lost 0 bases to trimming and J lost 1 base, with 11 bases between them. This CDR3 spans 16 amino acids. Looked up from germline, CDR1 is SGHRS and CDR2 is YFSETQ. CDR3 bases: TGCGCCAGCAGCTTGGATTCTCCGGGGTCTGGAAACACCATATATTTT. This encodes CASSLDSPGSGNTIYF.

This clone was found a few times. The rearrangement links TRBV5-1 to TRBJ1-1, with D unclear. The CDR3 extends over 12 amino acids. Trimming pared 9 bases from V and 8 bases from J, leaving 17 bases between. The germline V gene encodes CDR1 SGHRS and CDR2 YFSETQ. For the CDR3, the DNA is TGCGCCATCACGATGACACCGATAGAAGCTTTCTTT. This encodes CAITMTPIEAFF.

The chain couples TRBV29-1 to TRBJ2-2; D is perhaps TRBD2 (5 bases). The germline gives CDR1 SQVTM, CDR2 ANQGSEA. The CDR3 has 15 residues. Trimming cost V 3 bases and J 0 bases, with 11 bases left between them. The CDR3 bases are TGCAGCGTTGAGACCCTAGCAGCGAACACCGGGGAGCTGTTTTTT. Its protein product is CSVETLAANTGELFF.

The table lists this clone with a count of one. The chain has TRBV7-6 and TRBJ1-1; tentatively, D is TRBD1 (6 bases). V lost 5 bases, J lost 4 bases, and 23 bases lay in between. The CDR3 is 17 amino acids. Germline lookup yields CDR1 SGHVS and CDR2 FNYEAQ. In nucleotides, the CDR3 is TGTGCCAGCAGCCCATTGGGGCAGGGGTTAGGGAGCACTGAAGCTTTCTTT. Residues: CASSPLGQGLGSTEAFF.

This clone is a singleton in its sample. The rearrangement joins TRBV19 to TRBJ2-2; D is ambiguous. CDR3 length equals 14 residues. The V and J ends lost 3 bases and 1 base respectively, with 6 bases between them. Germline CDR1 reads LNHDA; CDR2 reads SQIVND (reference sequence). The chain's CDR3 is CASSILWNTGELFF. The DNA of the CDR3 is TGTGCCAGTAGTATCCTGTGGAACACCGGGGAGCTGTTTTTT.

CDR3 residues: CASSHPNRGAKLFF. The CDR3 region has the DNA TGTGCCAGTAGCCATCCAAACAGGGGGGCAAAACTGTTTTTT. The chain links TRBV19 to TRBJ1-4, with 8 bases fitting TRBD1. The germline V gene has CDR1 LNHDA and CDR2 SQIVND (reference sequence). The J segment lost 10 bases and the V segment lost 6 bases, leaving 10 bases of the junction unmatched. The length of the CDR3 is 14 residues.